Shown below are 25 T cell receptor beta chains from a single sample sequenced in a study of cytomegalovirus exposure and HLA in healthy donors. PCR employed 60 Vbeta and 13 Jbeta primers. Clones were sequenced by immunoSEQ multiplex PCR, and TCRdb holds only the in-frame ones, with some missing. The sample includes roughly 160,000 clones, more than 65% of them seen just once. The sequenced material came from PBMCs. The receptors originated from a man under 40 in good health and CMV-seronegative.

The CDR3 is CASSLFTGRSYEQYF. The CDR3 nucleotides read TGTGCCAGCAGCTTATTTACAGGACGATCCTACGAGCAGTACTTC. The chain uses TRBV7-8 and TRBJ2-7; D possibly corresponds to TRBD1 (5 bases). Germline CDR1 reads SGHVS; CDR2 reads FQNEAQ. CDR3 size: 15 residues. With 2 bases removed from V and 1 base from J, the gap between germline ends came to 12 bases.

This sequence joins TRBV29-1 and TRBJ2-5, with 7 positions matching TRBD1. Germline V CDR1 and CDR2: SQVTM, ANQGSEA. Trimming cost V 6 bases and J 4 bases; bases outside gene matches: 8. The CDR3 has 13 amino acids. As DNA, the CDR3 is TGCAGCGTCGACAGGGACGGCGGAGAGACCCAGTACTTC. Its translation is CSVDRDGGETQYF.

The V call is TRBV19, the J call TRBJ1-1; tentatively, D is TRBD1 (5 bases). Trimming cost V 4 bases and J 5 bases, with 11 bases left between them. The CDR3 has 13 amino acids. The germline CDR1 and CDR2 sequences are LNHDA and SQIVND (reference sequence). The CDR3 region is CASSKGIWTEAFF. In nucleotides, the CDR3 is TGTGCCAGTAGTAAGGGGATTTGGACTGAAGCTTTCTTT.

CDR3 in DNA: TGTGCCAGCAGCTTAGCGTACCTCGAGTCCATTAGCACAGATACGCAGTATTTT. It codes for CASSLAYLESISTDTQYF. The chain couples TRBV7-6 to TRBJ2-3, with unresolved D. V was trimmed by 0 bases and J by 0 bases, leaving 16 bases between them. Germline V gives CDR1 SGHVS, CDR2 FNYEAQ. The CDR3 is 18 residues long.

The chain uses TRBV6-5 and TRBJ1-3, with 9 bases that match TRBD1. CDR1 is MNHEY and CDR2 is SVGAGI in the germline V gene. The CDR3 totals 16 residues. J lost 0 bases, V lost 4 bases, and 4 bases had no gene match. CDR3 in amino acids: CASSSGQGVSGNTIYF. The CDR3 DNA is TGTGCCAGCAGTTCGGGACAGGGCGTCTCTGGAAACACCATATATTTT.

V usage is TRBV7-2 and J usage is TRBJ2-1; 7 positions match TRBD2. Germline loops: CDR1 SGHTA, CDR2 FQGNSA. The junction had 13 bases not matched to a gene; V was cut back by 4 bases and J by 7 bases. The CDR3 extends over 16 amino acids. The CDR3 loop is CASSSPRGKVGNEQFF. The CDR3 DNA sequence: TGTGCCAGCAGCTCGCCGCGGGGGAAGGTCGGAAATGAGCAGTTCTTC.

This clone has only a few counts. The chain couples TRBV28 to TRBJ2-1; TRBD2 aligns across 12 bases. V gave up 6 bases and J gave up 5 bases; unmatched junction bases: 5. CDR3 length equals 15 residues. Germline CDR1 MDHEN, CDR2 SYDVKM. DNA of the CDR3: TGTGCCAGCAGCCTAGCGGGAGGGCCCCACAATGAGCAGTTCTTC. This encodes CASSLAGGPHNEQFF.

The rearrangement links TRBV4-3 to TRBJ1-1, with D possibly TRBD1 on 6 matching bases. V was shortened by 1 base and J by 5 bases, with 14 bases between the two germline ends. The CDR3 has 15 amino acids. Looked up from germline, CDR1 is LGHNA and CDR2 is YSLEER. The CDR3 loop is CASSQGEGGWTEAFF. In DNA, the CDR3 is TGCGCCAGCAGCCAAGGGGAGGGGGGATGGACTGAAGCTTTCTTT.

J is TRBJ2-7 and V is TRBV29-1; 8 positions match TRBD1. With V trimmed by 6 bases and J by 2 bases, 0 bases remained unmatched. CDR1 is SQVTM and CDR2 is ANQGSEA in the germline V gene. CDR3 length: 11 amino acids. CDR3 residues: CSVQGAYEQYF. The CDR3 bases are TGCAGCGTACAGGGGGCCTACGAGCAGTACTTC.

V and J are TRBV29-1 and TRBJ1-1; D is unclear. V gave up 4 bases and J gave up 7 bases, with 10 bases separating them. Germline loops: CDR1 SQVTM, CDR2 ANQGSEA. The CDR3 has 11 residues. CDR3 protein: CSVGRAGEAFF. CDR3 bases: TGCAGCGTTGGGCGCGCGGGTGAAGCTTTCTTT.

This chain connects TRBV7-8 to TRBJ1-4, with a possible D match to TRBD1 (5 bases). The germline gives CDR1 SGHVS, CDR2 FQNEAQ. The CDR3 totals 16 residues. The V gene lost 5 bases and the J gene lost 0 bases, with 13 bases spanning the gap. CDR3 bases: TGTGCCAGCAGCCGCGGATTAGGGGCAACTAATGAAAAACTGTTTTTT. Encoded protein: CASSRGLGATNEKLFF.

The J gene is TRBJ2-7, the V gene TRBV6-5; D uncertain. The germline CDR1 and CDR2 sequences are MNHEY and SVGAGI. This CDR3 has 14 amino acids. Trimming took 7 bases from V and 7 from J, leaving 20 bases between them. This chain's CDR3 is CASTLRKETAEQYF. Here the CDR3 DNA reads TGTGCCAGCACCCTAAGGAAGGAGACGGCTGAGCAGTACTTC.

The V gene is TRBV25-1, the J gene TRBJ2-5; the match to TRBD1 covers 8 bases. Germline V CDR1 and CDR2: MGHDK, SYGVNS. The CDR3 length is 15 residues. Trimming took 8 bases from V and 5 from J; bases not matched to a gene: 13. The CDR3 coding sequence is TGTGCCAGCGTAATTAACGGACAGGGCCGGGAGACCCAGTACTTC. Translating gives CASVINGQGRETQYF.

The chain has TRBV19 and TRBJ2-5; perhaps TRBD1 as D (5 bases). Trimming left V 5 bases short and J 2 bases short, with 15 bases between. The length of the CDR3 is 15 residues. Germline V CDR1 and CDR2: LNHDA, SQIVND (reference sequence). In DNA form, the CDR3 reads TGTGCCAGTAGTCCCTTAACAGGCAATCAAGAGACCCAGTACTTC. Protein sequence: CASSPLTGNQETQYF.

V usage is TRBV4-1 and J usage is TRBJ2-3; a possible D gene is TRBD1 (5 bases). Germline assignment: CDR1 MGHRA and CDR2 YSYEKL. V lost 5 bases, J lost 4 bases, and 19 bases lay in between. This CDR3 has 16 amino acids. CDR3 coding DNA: TGCGCCAGCAGCTTAACCAGGGAACGGAGCGCAGATACGCAGTATTTT. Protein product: CASSLTRERSADTQYF.

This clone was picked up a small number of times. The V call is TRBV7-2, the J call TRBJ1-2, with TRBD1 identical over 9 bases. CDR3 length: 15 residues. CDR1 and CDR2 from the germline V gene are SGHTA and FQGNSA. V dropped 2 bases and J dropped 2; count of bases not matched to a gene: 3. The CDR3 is CASSLTGGLNYGYTF. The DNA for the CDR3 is TGTGCCAGCAGCTTAACAGGGGGCTTAAACTATGGCTACACCTTC.

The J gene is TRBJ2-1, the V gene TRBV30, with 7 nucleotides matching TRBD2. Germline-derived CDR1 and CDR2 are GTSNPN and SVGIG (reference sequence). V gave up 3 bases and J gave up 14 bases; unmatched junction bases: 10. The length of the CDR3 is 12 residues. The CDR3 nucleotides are TGTGCCTGGAGCCGGGGGGAGGGGTGGGAGTTCTTC. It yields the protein CAWSRGEGWEFF.

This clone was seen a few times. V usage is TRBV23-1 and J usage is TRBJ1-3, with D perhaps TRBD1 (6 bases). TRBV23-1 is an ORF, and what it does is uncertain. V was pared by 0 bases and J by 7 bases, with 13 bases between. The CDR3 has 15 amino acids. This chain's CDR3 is CASSQSGHGPNTIYF. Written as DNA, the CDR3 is TGCGCCAGCAGTCAATCGGGACATGGACCCAACACCATATATTTT.

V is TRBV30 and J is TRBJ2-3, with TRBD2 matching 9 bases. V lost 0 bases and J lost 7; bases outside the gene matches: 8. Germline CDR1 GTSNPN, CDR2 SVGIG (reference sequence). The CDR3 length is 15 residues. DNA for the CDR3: TGTGCCTGGAGTGTACGAGCGGGGGGATTCTATACGCAGTATTTT. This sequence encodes CAWSVRAGGFYTQYF.

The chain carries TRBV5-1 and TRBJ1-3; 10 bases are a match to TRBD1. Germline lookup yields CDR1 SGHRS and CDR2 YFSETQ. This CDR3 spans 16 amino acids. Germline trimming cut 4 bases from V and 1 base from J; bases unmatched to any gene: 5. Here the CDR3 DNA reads TGCGCCAGCAGCCCGGACAGGGGGGGGTCTGGAAACACCATATATTTT. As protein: CASSPDRGGSGNTIYF. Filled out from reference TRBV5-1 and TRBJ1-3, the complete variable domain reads KAGVTQTPRYLIKTRGQQVTLSCSPISGHRSVSWYQQTPGQGLQFLFEYFSETQRNKGNFPGRFSGRQFSNSRSEMNVSTLELGDSALYLCASSPDRGGSGNTIYFGEGSWLTVV.

This CDR3 is CASSLEGDEKLFF. In DNA form, the CDR3 reads TGTGCCAGCAGCTTGGAGGGGGATGAAAAACTGTTTTTT. The chain employs TRBV5-4 and TRBJ1-4, with D possibly matching TRBD1 (6 bases). Per the germline V gene, CDR1 is SGHNT and CDR2 is YYREEE (reference sequence). The CDR3 runs 13 residues. The V end lost 0 bases, the J end lost 6 bases, and 6 bases lay between the germline ends.

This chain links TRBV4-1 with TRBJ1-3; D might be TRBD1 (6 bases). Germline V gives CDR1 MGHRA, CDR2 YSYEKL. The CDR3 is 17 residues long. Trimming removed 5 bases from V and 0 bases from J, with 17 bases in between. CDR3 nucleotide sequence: TGCGCCAGCAGCTCAGTCAAGACAGGCTCCTCTGGAAACACCATATATTTT. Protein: CASSSVKTGSSGNTIYF.

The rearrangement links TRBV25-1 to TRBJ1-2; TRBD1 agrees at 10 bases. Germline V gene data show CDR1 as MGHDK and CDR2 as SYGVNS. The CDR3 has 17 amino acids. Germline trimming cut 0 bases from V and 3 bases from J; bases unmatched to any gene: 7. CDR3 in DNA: TGTGCCAGCAGTGAATATACGGGACAGGGGACGGACTATGGCTACACCTTC. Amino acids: CASSEYTGQGTDYGYTF.

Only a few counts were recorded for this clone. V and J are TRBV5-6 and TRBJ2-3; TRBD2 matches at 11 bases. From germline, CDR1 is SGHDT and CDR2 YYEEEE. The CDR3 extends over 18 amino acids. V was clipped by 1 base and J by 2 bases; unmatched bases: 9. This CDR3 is CASSLPGTSGGLTDTQYF. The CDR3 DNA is TGTGCCAGCAGCTTGCCGGGTACTAGCGGGGGCCTCACAGATACGCAGTATTTT.

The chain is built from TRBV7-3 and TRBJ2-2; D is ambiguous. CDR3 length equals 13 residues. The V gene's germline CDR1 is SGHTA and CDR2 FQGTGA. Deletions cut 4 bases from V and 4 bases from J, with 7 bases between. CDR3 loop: CASSSESTGELFF. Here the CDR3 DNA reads TGTGCCAGCAGCTCAGAAAGCACCGGGGAGCTGTTTTTT. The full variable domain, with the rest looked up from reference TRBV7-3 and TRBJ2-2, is GAGVSQTPSNKVTEKGKYVELRCDPISGHTALYWYRQSLGQGPEFLIYFQGTGAADDSGLPNDRFFAVRPEGSVSTLKIQRTERGDSAVYLCASSSESTGELFFGEGSRLTVL.